This TCR beta chain appears in the sequencing data of a study of CD8+CD57+ T cells in acquired aplastic anemia. Whole-study context: Around 11 million reads, on average, were obtained for CD4+ cells from healthy donors.

It was genomic DNA that served as the template for profiling TCR beta VDJ and CDR3. TCRdb processed the reads anew with MiXCR; each CDR3 protein has one entry. Found here are 200,000 to 250,000 distinct CDR3 sequences, 34% of them singletons; the top ten hold 0.9% to 1.2%. This clonotype was seen at least ten times. Its specificity is unknown. V dropped 4 bases and J dropped 5 bases, with 15 bases sitting between them. Germline V gene lookup returns CDR1 DFQATT and CDR2 SNEGSKA (reference sequence). The CDR3 sequence is 13 residues long. Broader study findings: Patients had twenty-nine CD8+ CDR3 sequences in common with controls (the shared set).

The rearrangement uses TRBV20-1 and TRBJ2-7; D is possibly TRBD1 or TRBD2 (5 bases each). Source material: sorted CD4+, CD8+, or CD8+CD57+ T cells (not recorded which) from PBMCs. This sequence was found in a human donor in good health, serving as a control. CDR3 nucleotides: TGCAGTGCTATTGACGGGGCTCGACACGAGCAGTACTTC. This codes for CSAIDGARHEQYF.